The source of this T cell receptor beta chain is a study of OX40 agonist ivuxolimab in advanced cancers. People who had autoimmune disease history or systemic immunosuppression were excluded. Germline CDR1 and CDR2: SGDLS and YYNGEE. Trimming shortened V by 4 bases and J by 4 bases, and 11 bases separated the two germline ends. This CDR3 spans 13 amino acids. This table comes from immunoSEQ multiplex PCR, and its TCRdb copy is limited to in-frame clones, with some not included. Of around 30,000 clones in the sample, roughly four fifths were seen once. Notes on this clone: The antigen is unknown.

Study-level findings and limits: Relative to CD4+ cells, CD8+ T cells on average had more expanded clones. At 0.1 to 3.0 mg/kg and by week 6, clonal expansion occurred in CD4+ and CD8+ blood T cells.

This chain uses TRBV9 with TRBJ1-2; no definite D call. The specimen was CD4+ or CD8+ T cells sorted from blood, collected in a trial of the OX40 agonist ivuxolimab. The sequence came from an adult with an advanced solid tumor such as melanoma, head and neck, liver or kidney cancer. CDR3 protein: CASSPPGLYGYTF. DNA for the CDR3: TGTGCCAGCAGCCCCCCCGGACTCTATGGCTACACCTTC.